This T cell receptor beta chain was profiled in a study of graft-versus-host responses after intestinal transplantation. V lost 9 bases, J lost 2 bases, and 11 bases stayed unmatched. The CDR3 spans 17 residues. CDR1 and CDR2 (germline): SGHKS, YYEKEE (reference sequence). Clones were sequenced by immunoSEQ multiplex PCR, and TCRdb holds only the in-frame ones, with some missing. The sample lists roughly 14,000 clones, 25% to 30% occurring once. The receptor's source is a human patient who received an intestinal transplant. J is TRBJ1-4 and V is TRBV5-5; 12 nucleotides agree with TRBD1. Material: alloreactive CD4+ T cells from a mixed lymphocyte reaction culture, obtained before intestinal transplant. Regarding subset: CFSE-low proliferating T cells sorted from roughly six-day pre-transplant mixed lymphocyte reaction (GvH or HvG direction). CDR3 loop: CATLRPGQGATNEKLFF. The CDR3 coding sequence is TGTGCCACCCTCCGCCCGGGACAGGGGGCGACTAATGAAAAACTGTTTTTT.